The 26 T cell receptor beta chains presented below share a single source sample, sequenced in a study of neurological immune-mediated disorders (dated by TCRdb to the late 2010s). Receptor libraries were prepared by 5' RACE. For sequencing, an Illumina HiSeq 2500 was employed. Using fastp trimming at Q25 and MiXCR clonotype assembly, TCRdb reanalyzed the public sequencing data and kept in-frame beta chains. Identical CDR3 protein sequences are pooled into one entry, listed with their most common genes and DNA. The sample yields about 46,000 distinct CDR3 sequences; roughly 4% were counted once. The ten biggest clones cover 5.7% of the sample. Sequencing was performed on PBMCs. Receptor source: a woman in her sixties or seventies with multiple sclerosis.

Many counts were recorded for this clonotype. This chain connects TRBV4-1 to TRBJ1-5; the D gene is possibly TRBD1 (6 bases). The V and J ends lost 2 bases and 7 bases respectively, with 9 bases between them. The CDR3 sequence is 13 residues long. Germline loops: CDR1 MGHRA, CDR2 YSYEKL. CDR3: CASSQTGFQPQHF. CDR3 DNA sequence: TGCGCCAGCAGCCAAACAGGGTTCCAGCCCCAGCATTTT.

This clonotype has ten or more counts. This chain links TRBV7-9 with TRBJ2-1, with a weak D call TRBD2 (6 bases). Trimming pared 4 bases from V and 4 bases from J, leaving 11 bases between. Germline CDR1 SEHNR, CDR2 FQNEAQ (reference sequence). The CDR3 totals 14 residues. As DNA, the CDR3 is TGTGCCAGCAGCTCCACCGGAGGGTACAATGAGCAGTTCTTC. This gives the protein CASSSTGGYNEQFF.

The chain has TRBV4-1 and TRBJ1-4; D not resolved. The CDR3 consists of 16 residues. Germline-derived CDR1 and CDR2 are MGHRA and YSYEKL. V gave up 2 bases and J gave up 4 bases, with 14 bases separating them. The CDR3 region has the DNA TGCGCCAGCAGCCAAAACGCCATGGGCCTTAATGAAAAACTGTTTTTT. Translated: CASSQNAMGLNEKLFF.

This clonotype was seen ten or more times. The chain employs TRBV21-1 and TRBJ1-5. TRBV21-1 is a documented pseudogene. The CDR3 is 11 residues long. CDR3 nucleotide sequence: TGTGCCGCAAAGAGGGTTCAGCCCCAGCATTTT. Amino acids: CAAKRVQPQHF.

There are a few counts of this clonotype. The rearrangement joins TRBV6-2 or TRBV6-3 to TRBJ2-1, with 9 bases fitting TRBD2. V lost 4 bases, J lost 1 base, and 11 bases stayed unmatched. This CDR3 has 18 amino acids. The germline CDR1 and CDR2 sequences are MNHEY and SVGEGT. CDR3 DNA sequence: TGTGCCAGCAGTTTCTCCCGGAGTAGCGGGAGTTCCTACAATGAGCAGTTCTTC. This translates into CASSFSRSSGSSYNEQFF.

There are many counts of this clonotype. This sequence joins TRBV10-3 and TRBJ1-6, with D perhaps matching TRBD1 (5 bases). Germline V gene sequence: CDR1 ENHRY, CDR2 SYGVKD. V was cut by 3 bases and J by 9 bases, with 15 bases left in between. The CDR3 loop spans 15 amino acids. CDR3 DNA: TGTGCCATCAGTGATGTTCAGGGTCTCGCTTCACCCCTCCACTTT. Translation gives CAISDVQGLASPLHF.

This clonotype was seen repeatedly, ten times or more. V and J are TRBV29-1 and TRBJ1-2; 9 bases align to TRBD1. CDR1 and CDR2 from the germline V gene are SQVTM and ANQGSEA. Losses at the gene ends were 7 bases for V and 2 bases for J; bases not matched to a gene: 2. The length of the CDR3 is 12 residues. The CDR3 spells CSGGQGNYGYTF. Written as DNA, the CDR3 is TGCAGCGGGGGACAGGGAAACTATGGCTACACCTTC.

This chain links TRBV12-3 or TRBV12-4 with TRBJ2-3; D call uncertain. The CDR3 consists of 15 residues. The V and J ends lost 5 bases and 0 bases respectively, with 12 bases between them. CDR3 sequence reads: CASSIGPYSTDTQYF. The CDR3 DNA reads TGTGCCAGCAGTATCGGGCCCTATAGCACAGATACGCAGTATTTT.

In this sample, this clonotype turned up many times. The V and J genes are TRBV20-1 and TRBJ1-5; no definite D call. Looked up from germline, CDR1 is DFQATT and CDR2 is SNEGSKA (reference sequence). The CDR3 has 13 residues. Trimming cost V 1 base and J 4 bases, with 8 bases left between them. Written as DNA, the CDR3 is TGCAGTGCTAGAGTCCCCGGGAATCAGCCCCAGCATTTT. Its protein is CSARVPGNQPQHF.

This clonotype was observed at least ten times. The chain couples TRBV5-1 to TRBJ1-2; the D gene is possibly TRBD1 (6 bases). V was clipped by 4 bases and J by 4 bases, with 14 bases between them. Germline CDR1 SGHRS, CDR2 YFSETQ. CDR3 length: 14 amino acids. The CDR3 region is CASSEGGPGYGYTF. The DNA of the CDR3 is TGCGCCAGCAGCGAGGGGGGCCCGGGCTATGGCTACACCTTC. Full variable domain (outside the CDR3, taken from reference TRBV5-1 and TRBJ1-2): KAGVTQTPRYLIKTRGQQVTLSCSPISGHRSVSWYQQTPGQGLQFLFEYFSETQRNKGNFPGRFSGRQFSNSRSEMNVSTLELGDSALYLCASSEGGPGYGYTFGSGTRLTVV.

In its sample, this clonotype was seen many times. The rearrangement links TRBV6-5 to TRBJ2-7; the match to TRBD2 covers 7 bases. The CDR3 is made up of 15 amino acids. V gave up 6 bases and J gave up 3 bases; unmatched junction bases: 11. Germline lookup yields CDR1 MNHEY and CDR2 SVGAGI. This CDR3 is CASRAGHAGGYEQYF. Here the CDR3 DNA reads TGTGCCAGCAGAGCGGGGCACGCGGGCGGCTACGAGCAGTACTTC.

At least ten counts were recorded for this clonotype. V gene TRBV3-1 combines with J gene TRBJ2-7; unclear D gene. This CDR3 region has 11 residues. V was shortened by 1 base and J by 6 bases, with 4 bases between the two germline ends. Germline loops: CDR1 LGHDT, CDR2 YNNKEL (reference sequence). The chain's CDR3 is CASSQGGEQYV. In DNA, the CDR3 is TGTGCCAGCAGCCAAGGGGGCGAGCAGTACGTC.

This clonotype was counted only a few times. The gene calls are TRBV7-8 and TRBJ1-2, with D unresolved. The germline V and J ends were trimmed by 5 bases and 4 bases, with 14 bases remaining between them. The germline V gene encodes CDR1 SGHVS and CDR2 FQNEAQ. The CDR3 is made up of 14 amino acids. The CDR3 reads CASSPGKGSYGYTF. The CDR3 DNA sequence: TGTGCCAGCAGCCCTGGAAAGGGAAGCTATGGCTACACCTTC. Drawing the rest from reference TRBV7-8 and TRBJ1-2, the complete variable domain is GAGVSQSPRYKVAKRGQDVALRCDPISGHVSLFWYQQALGQGPEFLTYFQNEAQLDKSGLPSDRFFAERPEGSVSTLKIQRTQQEDSAVYLCASSPGKGSYGYTFGSGTRLTVV.

This clonotype was observed many times. The J gene is TRBJ2-3, the V gene TRBV24-1; D remains unclear. Trimming took 5 bases from V and 3 from J, leaving 14 bases between them. CDR1 and CDR2 (germline): KGHDR, SFDVKD. The CDR3 loop spans 15 amino acids. The CDR3 DNA is TGTGCCACCAGTGGTCCGGGTACGGATACAGATACGCAGTATTTT. This encodes CATSGPGTDTDTQYF.

This clonotype showed up many times. V is TRBV15 and J is TRBJ2-3; TRBD2 agrees at 11 bases. Germline lookup yields CDR1 LNHNV and CDR2 YYDKDF (reference sequence). Trimming at V came to 8 bases and at J to 1 base, leaving 8 bases not matched to a gene. This CDR3 has 16 residues. The DNA for the CDR3 is TGTGCCACCTCCAAGATGACTAGCGGGGGCACAGATACGCAGTATTTT. This gives the protein CATSKMTSGGTDTQYF.

The chain links TRBV5-1 to TRBJ2-7; D is perhaps TRBD1 (6 bases). The CDR3 spans 15 residues. Germline assignment: CDR1 SGHRS and CDR2 YFSETQ. Trimming took off 2 bases at V and 3 bases at J, with 15 bases between the two ends. The CDR3 sequence is CASSFTLGAYYEQYF. In DNA form, the CDR3 reads TGCGCCAGCAGCTTTACATTGGGGGCTTACTACGAGCAGTACTTC.

Many counts were recorded for this clonotype. The chain uses TRBV11-2 and TRBJ2-1, with D perhaps matching TRBD1 (6 bases). V was cut by 6 bases and J by 6 bases, with 15 bases left in between. The germline gives CDR1 SGHAT, CDR2 FQNNGV. The CDR3 extends over 14 amino acids. The CDR3 DNA follows: TGTGCCAGCAGAGTCAGGGGCAGGAGCAATGAGCAGTTCTTC. Encoded protein: CASRVRGRSNEQFF.

This clonotype has a count of ten or more. CDR3 sequence: CASSPLLGRQGSYEQYV. CDR3 in DNA: TGTGCCAGCAGCCCGCTTTTGGGCAGGCAGGGCTCCTACGAGCAGTACGTC. The V and J genes are TRBV5-5 and TRBJ2-7, with a possible D match to TRBD1 (5 bases). This CDR3 comprises 17 residues. The germline V gene has CDR1 SGHKS and CDR2 YYEKEE (reference sequence). The germline V and J ends were trimmed by 4 bases and 0 bases, with 20 bases remaining between them.

This clonotype showed up many times. This chain uses TRBV5-4 with TRBJ2-1; TRBD2 matches 11 bases. Germline trimming cut 4 bases from V and 8 bases from J; bases unmatched to any gene: 8. CDR3 size: 15 residues. The germline CDR1 and CDR2 sequences are SGHNT and YYREEE (reference sequence). The CDR3 sequence is CASSPRTSGYDEQFF. CDR3 sequence (DNA): TGTGCCAGCAGCCCGCGGACTAGCGGGTACGATGAGCAGTTCTTC. Full variable domain (outside the CDR3, taken from reference TRBV5-4 and TRBJ2-1): ETGVTQSPTHLIKTRGQQVTLRCSSQSGHNTVSWYQQALGQGPQFIFQYYREEENGRGNFPPRFSGLQFPNYSSELNVNALELDDSALYLCASSPRTSGYDEQFFGPGTRLTVL.

This clonotype occurred many times. The DNA for the CDR3 is TGCGCCAGCAGCCTGGATTTTGGAGATACGCAGTATTTT. Residues: CASSLDFGDTQYF. The chain employs TRBV5-1 and TRBJ2-3; no clear D. This CDR3 is 13 amino acids long. Looked up from germline, CDR1 is SGHRS and CDR2 is YFSETQ. The V end lost 4 bases, the J end lost 5 bases, and 11 bases lay between the germline ends.

This clonotype has ten or more counts. The chain couples TRBV7-2 to TRBJ2-1, with TRBD2 matching 9 bases. Germline V gene lookup returns CDR1 SGHTA and CDR2 FQGNSA. The CDR3 spans 15 residues. V dropped 1 base and J dropped 4; count of bases not matched to a gene: 2. The CDR3 DNA sequence: TGTGCCAGCAGCTTAGTAGCGGGGGAGTACAATGAGCAGTTCTTC. Translation gives CASSLVAGEYNEQFF.

This clonotype was counted ten times or more. The rearrangement joins TRBV20-1 to TRBJ2-7; 10 nucleotides agree with TRBD2. The J segment lost 0 bases and the V segment lost 5 bases, leaving 4 bases of the junction unmatched. The CDR3 totals 14 residues. Germline CDR1 is DFQATT and CDR2 is SNEGSKA (reference sequence). CDR3 bases: TGCAGTGCTCGAGGACTAGCGGACTCCTACGAGCAGTACGTC. This translates into CSARGLADSYEQYV.

This clonotype was seen many times. This chain joins TRBV6-2 or TRBV6-3 and TRBJ2-5, with D perhaps TRBD2 (6 bases). In germline, CDR1 is MNHEY, CDR2 SVGEGT. V lost 2 bases, J lost 2 bases, and 9 bases lay in between. CDR3 length: 14 amino acids. The CDR3, as DNA: TGTGCCAGCAGTTACGTGGGGGGACAAGAGACCCAGTACTTC. This gives the protein CASSYVGGQETQYF.

This chain connects TRBV20-1 to TRBJ2-1, with 8 positions matching TRBD2. There are 16 residues in the CDR3. Trimming took 2 bases from V and 0 from J; bases not matched to a gene: 6. Germline CDR1 is DFQATT and CDR2 is SNEGSKA (reference sequence). The CDR3 bases are TGCAGTGCTAGACCCTTAGCGGGAATCTCCTACAATGAGCAGTTCTTC. Translation: CSARPLAGISYNEQFF.

This clonotype has just a few counts. Because it lacks the conserved phenylalanine or tryptophan at the end, this CDR3 is likely a read error. The chain uses TRBV10-3 and TRBJ2-1; TRBD1 matches 8 bases. The CDR3 consists of 12 residues. Germline V gives CDR1 ENHRY, CDR2 SYGVKD. Germline trimming cut 10 bases from V and 13 bases from J; bases unmatched to any gene: 12. The DNA for the CDR3 is TGTGCCACCTCGAACCCTGGACAGGGTCAGTTCTGC. This gives the protein CATSNPGQGQFC.

This clonotype was picked up many times. This rearrangement joins TRBV20-1 to TRBJ1-4; D is unresolved. This CDR3 is built from 13 residues. Germline V gives CDR1 DFQATT, CDR2 SNEGSKA (reference sequence). Trimming stripped 6 bases from V and 0 bases from J, with 8 bases between. The CDR3 reads CSAGIATNEKLFF. The CDR3 DNA sequence: TGCAGTGCCGGGATAGCAACTAATGAAAAACTGTTTTTT.